This TCR beta chain was sequenced during a study of blood T cell repertoires in COVID-19 (dated by TCRdb to the early 2020s). Broadly, across the study: Samples from collaborators originated in the United States, Italy and Spain and spanned both the acute and convalescent phases of COVID-19. The dataset comprised deeply sampled blood TCRbeta repertoires from subjects exposed to, actively infected with, or recovered from COVID-19. Samples came from the ongoing ImmuneRACE study (first 160 participants) plus 1,254 subjects from 6 global collaborators. The prospective study material was composed of cDNA or gDNA derived from T cells, B-cell-depleted T cells, or PBMCs. A freely available public database, intended as a resource for researchers studying the immune response to SARS-CoV-2, is where the repertoires were released. HLA class I and class II types, where available, came from metadata supplied by the sample provider rather than from assay-based typing. The sample metadata nearly always contained a de-identified subject ID, COVID-19 status, age in years and sex.

TCRbeta CDR3 regions were amplified from genomic DNA using the immunoSEQ Assay, a bias-controlled multiplex PCR. As for how the authors treated the data: Within the assay, amplification of reference gene primers was used to estimate how many nucleated cells each sample contained. Sequence reads were collapsed and filtered to measure the absolute abundance of every unique TCRbeta CDR3 rearrangement. For each sample, productive Simpson clonality was calculated by taking the square root of Simpson's diversity index across productive rearrangements. TCRdb stores this immuneACCESS table with in-frame sequences only. Part of the clones is absent; in the studies checked, under half of the shortfall reflects unresolved V genes, and no reason is known for the rest. V, J and clone size are those of that table, while D and trimming were read from the DNA. This sample gives 250,000 or so clones in total; more than 85% of them show up just once. The ten largest account for around 5% of the sample.

At the junction V is shortened by 5 bases and J by 0 bases; bases outside the gene matches: 5. The CDR3 goes from the cysteine to the phenylalanine over 15 residues. Only the CDR3 DNA stays, 45 bases, in frame from base 1. From the germline V gene, CDR1 is MRHNA and CDR2 is SNTAGT. Details on this clone: No cognate antigen has been identified for it. No much larger clone is present one base from it, and per-base qualities are unavailable.

Results the study describes overall, beyond this receptor: Clinical and demographic metadata were provided uncurated, with the amount varying by source and participant.

One collaborating source in Seattle enrolled patients while the patients were actively infected and followed the patients over time throughout the course of disease. Collaborating institutions collected whole blood in K2EDTA tubes following their own protocols. For TCRbeta analysis, collaborators shipped samples in one of three forms: frozen whole blood, isolated PBMCs, or DNA extracted from either of those sample types. Here the chain combines TRBV6-4 and TRBJ1-2; TRBD1 aligns with 8 central bases. This receptor was identified in a woman in her sixties with COVID-19, enrolled during active disease. The sequenced sample consisted of peripheral blood. The CDR3 region reads CASSFRTGSNYGYTF. The nucleotides are TGTGCCAGCAGTTTTAGGACAGGGTCTAACTATGGCTACACCTTC.